The 14 T cell receptor beta chains listed next were all sequenced from one sample in a study of technical replicates of blood from a handful of donors (dated by TCRdb to about 2017). Library creation used the immunoSEQ multiplex PCR assay. TCRdb re-hosts the immuneACCESS table, in-frame sequences only. Its copies lack some clones; in the studies checked, an unresolved V gene accounts for under half of them, and the cause for the rest is not known. This sample has tens of thousands of clones in its table, and 85% to 95% of those were observed once. The ten largest make up about 4.5% of the sample. Source material: PBMCs. The receptors shown here come from a human donor in good health. Some clones in this sample may be carry-over from other donors' samples.

The rearrangement joins TRBV19 to TRBJ1-2, with D unresolved. V lost 5 bases and J 8 bases, leaving 18 bases between the germline ends. From germline, CDR1 is LNHDA and CDR2 SQIVND (reference sequence). There are 14 residues in the CDR3. The CDR3 sequence is CASSYQSMPRGYTF. The CDR3 nucleotides read TGTGCCAGTAGTTACCAAAGCATGCCTAGGGGCTACACCTTC.

DNA of the CDR3: TGTGCCAGTAGTACCTCCGGGACAGCTGGAAACACCATATATTTT. It specifies CASSTSGTAGNTIYF. This chain links TRBV19 with TRBJ1-3, with 7 nucleotides matching TRBD1. The germline gives CDR1 LNHDA, CDR2 SQIVND (reference sequence). The CDR3 loop spans 15 amino acids. The ends lost 4 bases at V and 2 bases at J; junction bases unmatched: 5.

V usage is TRBV29-1 and J usage is TRBJ2-2; D not certain. The CDR3 consists of 13 residues. Deletions cut 3 bases from V and 1 base from J, with 6 bases between. Germline CDR1 is SQVTM and CDR2 is ANQGSEA. The CDR3 loop reads CSVEQENTGELFF. DNA for the CDR3: TGCAGCGTTGAGCAGGAGAACACCGGGGAGCTGTTTTTT.

V gene TRBV7-2 combines with J gene TRBJ2-7, with 11 bases lining up with TRBD1. The CDR3 loop spans 20 amino acids. The J segment lost 4 bases and the V segment lost 0 bases, leaving 17 bases of the junction unmatched. CDR1 is SGHTA, CDR2 FQGNSA, per germline. The DNA for the CDR3 is TGTGCCAGCAGCTTAGCTCCCTTCGCACTGGACAGGGGGCAGGGATACGAGCAGTACTTC. Residues: CASSLAPFALDRGQGYEQYF.

The gene calls are TRBV4-2 and TRBJ2-3; TRBD2 agrees at 9 bases. V was pared by 0 bases and J by 8 bases, with 15 bases of the junction left unmatched. The CDR3 sequence is 18 residues long. Germline CDR1 and CDR2: LGHNA and YNFKEQ. CDR3 amino acids: CASSQDGGGGAPSGTQYF. CDR3 bases: TGTGCCAGCAGCCAAGATGGAGGCGGGGGGGCTCCCTCTGGTACGCAGTATTTT.

This clone has only a few counts. The rearrangement uses TRBV7-2 and TRBJ2-2, with TRBD2 matching over 7 bases. This CDR3 has 14 amino acids. Per the germline V gene, CDR1 is SGHTA and CDR2 is FQGNSA. V shed 10 bases, J shed 5 bases, and the junction held 10 bases outside the gene matches. CDR3 in amino acids: CATQSSGRTGELFF. Here the CDR3 DNA reads TGTGCCACTCAATCTAGCGGCAGAACCGGGGAGCTGTTTTTT.

In DNA form, the CDR3 reads TGTGCCAGCAGTTACTCGACAGGCCGGTTGGGCTACGAGCAGTACTTC. Translated, it gives CASSYSTGRLGYEQYF. The chain couples TRBV6-5 to TRBJ2-7, with D possibly TRBD1 on 6 matching bases. This CDR3 has 16 amino acids. Germline CDR1 reads MNHEY; CDR2 reads SVGAGI. V gave up 0 bases and J gave up 3 bases, with 15 bases separating them.

V and J are TRBV19 and TRBJ2-1, with D hard to call. The CDR3 consists of 13 residues. Germline V gene sequence: CDR1 LNHDA, CDR2 SQIVND (reference sequence). Trimming took off 3 bases at V and 12 bases at J, with 15 bases between the two ends. In DNA form, the CDR3 reads TGTGCCAGTAGTATTCTTTCGTGGGCCCCGCAGTTCTTC. This gives the protein CASSILSWAPQFF. Full variable domain (missing parts from reference TRBV19 and TRBJ2-1): DGGITQSPKYLFRKEGQNVTLSCEQNLNHDAMYWYRQDPGQGLRLIYYSQIVNDFQKGDIAEGYSVSREKKESFPLTVTSAQKNPTAFYLCASSILSWAPQFFGPGTRLTVL.

The rearrangement links TRBV7-3 to TRBJ2-1; 7 bases fit TRBD1. Unmatched junction bases numbered 12, after V lost 5 bases and J lost 5 bases. CDR3 length: 16 amino acids. Germline CDR1 and CDR2: SGHTA and FQGTGA. The CDR3 coding sequence is TGTGCCAGCAGCCCTCAGACAGGGATCAGTAACAATGAGCAGTTCTTC. It codes for CASSPQTGISNNEQFF.

The chain employs TRBV30 and TRBJ1-1; 7 bases fit TRBD1. Germline V CDR1 and CDR2: GTSNPN, SVGIG (reference sequence). CDR3 length: 15 residues. V dropped 2 bases and J dropped 5; count of bases not matched to a gene: 11. CDR3 amino acids: CAWSPPQGGYTEAFF. In DNA form, the CDR3 reads TGTGCCTGGAGTCCACCTCAGGGGGGTTATACTGAAGCTTTCTTT.

V and J are TRBV28 and TRBJ1-2; D gene unclear. The CDR3 spans 13 residues. The ends were cut back, 5 bases at V and 4 bases at J, with 11 bases in the middle. The germline CDR1 and CDR2 sequences are MDHEN and SYDVKM. CDR3: CASSLQAAYGYTF. The CDR3 DNA follows: TGTGCCAGCAGTCTGCAAGCGGCCTATGGCTACACCTTC.

The gene calls are TRBV7-8 and TRBJ2-4, with 10 bases that match TRBD1. The germline V gene has CDR1 SGHVS and CDR2 FQNEAQ. The trim removed 7 bases at V and 8 bases at J, leaving 8 bases unmatched. This CDR3 is built from 14 residues. CDR3 sequence (DNA): TGTGCCAGCACGATGACAGGGGGCTGGGACATTCAGTACTTC. It translates to CASTMTGGWDIQYF.

This chain joins TRBV4-2 and TRBJ1-3; D is uncertain. Looked up from germline, CDR1 is LGHNA and CDR2 is YNFKEQ. The CDR3 extends over 15 amino acids. Trimming left V 0 bases short and J 2 bases short, with 8 bases between. The CDR3 reads CASSQDQLTGNTIYF. The CDR3 nucleotides are TGTGCCAGCAGCCAAGATCAGTTAACTGGAAACACCATATATTTT.

V gene TRBV6-6 combines with J gene TRBJ2-7; 7 bases fit TRBD2. V trimming: 3 bases; J trimming: 6 bases; junction bases outside the gene matches: 8. CDR3 length: 14 residues. In germline, CDR1 is MNHNY, CDR2 SVGAGI (reference sequence). The CDR3 nucleotides read TGTGCCAGCAGTTATCTCCCTGTAGCGGGCGAGCAGTACTTC. Its translation: CASSYLPVAGEQYF.